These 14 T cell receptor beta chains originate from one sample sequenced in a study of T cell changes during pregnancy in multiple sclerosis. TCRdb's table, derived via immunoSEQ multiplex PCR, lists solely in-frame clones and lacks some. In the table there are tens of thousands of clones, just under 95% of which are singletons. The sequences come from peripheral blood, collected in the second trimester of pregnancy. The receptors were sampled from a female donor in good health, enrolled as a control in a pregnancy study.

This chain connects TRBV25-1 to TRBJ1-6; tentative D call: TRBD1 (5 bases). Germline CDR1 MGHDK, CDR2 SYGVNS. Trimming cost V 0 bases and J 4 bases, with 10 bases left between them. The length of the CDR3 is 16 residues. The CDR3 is CASSEYGAGYNSPLHF. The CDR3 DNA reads TGTGCCAGCAGTGAATATGGAGCAGGGTATAATTCACCCCTCCACTTT.

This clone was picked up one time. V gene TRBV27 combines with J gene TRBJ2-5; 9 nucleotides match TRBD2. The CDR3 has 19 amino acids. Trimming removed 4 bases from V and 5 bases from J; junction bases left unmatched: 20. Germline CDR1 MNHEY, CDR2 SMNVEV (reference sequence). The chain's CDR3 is CASSSHQRSRGGVRETQYF. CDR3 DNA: TGTGCCAGCAGTTCTCACCAGAGGAGTCGCGGGGGGGTTAGGGAGACCCAGTACTTC.

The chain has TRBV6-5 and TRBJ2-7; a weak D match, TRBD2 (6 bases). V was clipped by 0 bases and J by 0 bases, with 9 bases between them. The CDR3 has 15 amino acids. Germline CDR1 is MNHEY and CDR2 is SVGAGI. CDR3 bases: TGTGCCAGCAGTTACTCGGAGGGACTCTCCTACGAGCAGTACTTC. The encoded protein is CASSYSEGLSYEQYF.

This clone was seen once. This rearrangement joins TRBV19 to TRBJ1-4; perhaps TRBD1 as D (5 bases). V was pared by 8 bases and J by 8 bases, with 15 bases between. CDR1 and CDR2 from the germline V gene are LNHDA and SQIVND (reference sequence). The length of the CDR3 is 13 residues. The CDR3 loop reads CASRFRVGEKLFF. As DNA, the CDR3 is TGTGCCAGTCGGTTCAGGGTGGGAGAAAAACTGTTTTTT.

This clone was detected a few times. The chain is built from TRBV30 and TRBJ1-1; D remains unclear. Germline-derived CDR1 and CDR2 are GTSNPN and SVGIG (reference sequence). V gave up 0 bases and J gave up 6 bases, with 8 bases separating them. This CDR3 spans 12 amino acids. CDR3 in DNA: TGTGCCTGGAGTGTTCAGGTCCCTGAAGCTTTCTTT. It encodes CAWSVQVPEAFF.

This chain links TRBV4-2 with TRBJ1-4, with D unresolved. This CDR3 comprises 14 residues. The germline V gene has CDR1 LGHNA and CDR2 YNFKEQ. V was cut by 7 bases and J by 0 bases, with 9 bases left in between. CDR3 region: CASTELATNEKLFF. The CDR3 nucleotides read TGTGCCAGCACCGAGCTTGCAACTAATGAAAAACTGTTTTTT.

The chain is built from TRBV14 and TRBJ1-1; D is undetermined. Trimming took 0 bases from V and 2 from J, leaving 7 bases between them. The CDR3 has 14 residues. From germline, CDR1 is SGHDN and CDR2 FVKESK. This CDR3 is CASSQETANTEAFF. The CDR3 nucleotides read TGTGCCAGCAGCCAAGAAACAGCCAACACTGAAGCTTTCTTT.

The CDR3 reads CASSYSGIRTDTQYF. CDR3 DNA sequence: TGTGCCAGCAGTTACTCGGGCATTCGCACAGATACGCAGTATTTT. The chain couples TRBV6-5 to TRBJ2-3; no clear D. Trimming shortened V by 0 bases and J by 1 base, and 8 bases separated the two germline ends. Germline CDR1 MNHEY, CDR2 SVGAGI. This CDR3 comprises 15 residues.

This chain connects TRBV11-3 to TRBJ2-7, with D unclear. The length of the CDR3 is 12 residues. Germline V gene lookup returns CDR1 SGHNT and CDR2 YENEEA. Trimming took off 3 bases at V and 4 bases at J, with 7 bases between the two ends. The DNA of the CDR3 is TGTGCCAGCAGCTTGGTCCAGTACGAGCAGTACTTC. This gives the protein CASSLVQYEQYF.

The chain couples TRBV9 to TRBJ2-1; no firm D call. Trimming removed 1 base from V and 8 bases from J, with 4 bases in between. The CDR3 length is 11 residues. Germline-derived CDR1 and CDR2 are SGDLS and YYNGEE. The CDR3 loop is CASSVSDEQFF. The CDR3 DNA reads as TGTGCCAGCAGCGTATCTGATGAGCAGTTCTTC.

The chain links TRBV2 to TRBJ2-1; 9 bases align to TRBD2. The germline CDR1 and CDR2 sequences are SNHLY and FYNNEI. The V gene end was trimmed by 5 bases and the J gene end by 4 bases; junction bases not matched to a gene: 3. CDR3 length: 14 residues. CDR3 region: CASSPTSGYNEQFF. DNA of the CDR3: TGTGCCAGCAGTCCGACTAGCGGATACAATGAGCAGTTCTTC.

The CDR3 DNA sequence: TGTGCCAGTAGTTCGGGACTAGCGGCTCAAGAGACCCAGTACTTC. Amino acids: CASSSGLAAQETQYF. The V and J genes are TRBV19 and TRBJ2-5, with 11 bases lining up with TRBD2. Losses at the gene ends were 5 bases for V and 2 bases for J; bases not matched to a gene: 4. Germline lookup yields CDR1 LNHDA and CDR2 SQIVND (reference sequence). The CDR3 is 15 amino acids.

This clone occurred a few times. The CDR3 reads CSVETGGAKTQYF. The CDR3 region has the DNA TGCAGCGTTGAAACGGGGGGGGCAAAGACCCAGTACTTC. This chain links TRBV29-1 with TRBJ2-5; 8 bases agree with TRBD2. This CDR3 region has 13 residues. V dropped 2 bases and J dropped 6; count of bases not matched to a gene: 5. Looked up from germline, CDR1 is SQVTM and CDR2 is ANQGSEA.

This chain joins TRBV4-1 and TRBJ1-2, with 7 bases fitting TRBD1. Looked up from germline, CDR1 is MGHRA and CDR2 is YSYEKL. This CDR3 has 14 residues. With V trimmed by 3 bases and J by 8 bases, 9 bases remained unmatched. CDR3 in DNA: TGCGCCAGCAGCCACAGCCAAGGGGGCGGAGGCTACACCTTC. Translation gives CASSHSQGGGGYTF.